These 21 T cell receptor beta chains came from one sample sequenced in a study of cytomegalovirus exposure and HLA in healthy donors. PCR primers comprised 60 Vbeta and 13 Jbeta primers. The table came from immunoSEQ multiplex PCR; TCRdb's copy has only in-frame clones and leaves some out. The data show about 92,000 clones, approximately 85% seen once. The sample consisted of PBMCs. These receptors were collected from a woman between 18 and 30 years old in good health and CMV-seropositive.

The chain recombines TRBV5-6 with TRBJ2-5; D is ambiguous. CDR1 and CDR2 (germline): SGHDT, YYEEEE. V lost 4 bases and J lost 4, with 11 bases in between. This CDR3 has 13 residues. CDR3 DNA sequence: TGTGCCAGCAGCAATCGGCGGCGAGAGACCCAGTACTTC. Its translation is CASSNRRRETQYF.

The chain combines TRBV9 with TRBJ2-5; tentatively, D is TRBD2 (5 bases). Germline loops: CDR1 SGDLS, CDR2 YYNGEE. The V end was cut by 2 bases, the J end by 5 bases, with 19 bases between. The CDR3 runs 16 residues. CDR3 in amino acids: CASSVSPLAIEETQYF. CDR3 nucleotide sequence: TGTGCCAGCAGCGTTAGTCCCTTAGCGATAGAGGAGACCCAGTACTTC.

V and J are TRBV4-2 and TRBJ2-2; no clear D gene. Trimming removed 4 bases from V and 3 bases from J, with 9 bases in between. The CDR3 consists of 14 residues. Germline CDR1 and CDR2: LGHNA and YNFKEQ. CDR3 DNA: TGTGCCAGCAGCCGCTCCGGAGACACCGGGGAGCTGTTTTTT. This gives the protein CASSRSGDTGELFF.

J is TRBJ1-5 and V is TRBV7-9; 8 bases map to TRBD1. CDR1 is SEHNR, CDR2 FQNEAQ, per germline (reference sequence). With 6 bases clipped from V and 4 bases from J, the junction kept 8 bases outside the gene matches. There are 15 residues in the CDR3. CDR3 loop: CASSATGGGNQPQHF. The CDR3 DNA reads TGTGCCAGCAGTGCTACAGGGGGAGGGAATCAGCCCCAGCATTTT. The full variable domain, rest sourced from reference TRBV7-9 and TRBJ1-5, is DTGVSQNPRHKITKRGQNVTFRCDPISEHNRLYWYRQTLGQGPEFLTYFQNEAQLEKSRLLSDRFSAERPKGSFSTLEIQRTEQGDSAMYLCASSATGGGNQPQHFGDGTRLSIL.

The rearrangement joins TRBV6-4 to TRBJ2-3; 11 bases agree with TRBD2. This CDR3 comprises 16 residues. V lost 0 bases to trimming and J lost 4 bases; unmatched junction nucleotides: 3. Per germline, CDR1 MRHNA and CDR2 SNTAGT. The CDR3 nucleotides are TGTGCCAGCAGTGACTCTAGCGGGGGGGCCCCAGATACGCAGTATTTT. Translating gives CASSDSSGGAPDTQYF.

The CDR3 protein is CASSLDLGDTDTQYF. CDR3 sequence (DNA): TGTGCCAGCAGCTTGGATTTAGGGGACACAGATACGCAGTATTTT. The rearrangement joins TRBV5-6 to TRBJ2-3, with a weak D call TRBD1 (5 bases). From germline, CDR1 is SGHDT and CDR2 YYEEEE. The CDR3 contains 15 residues. Between the trimmed V and J ends, which lost 0 bases and 2 bases, there was a span of 10 bases.

The chain couples TRBV7-2 to TRBJ1-2; D remains unclear. CDR3 size: 14 residues. The V gene's germline CDR1 is SGHTA and CDR2 FQGNSA. V was clipped by 0 bases and J by 6 bases, with 11 bases between them. The CDR3 reads CASSLAPWSDGYTF. Here the CDR3 DNA reads TGTGCCAGCAGCTTAGCGCCTTGGAGCGATGGCTACACCTTC.

The genes are TRBV5-4 and TRBJ2-7; D ambiguous. Trimming left V 0 bases short and J 6 bases short, with 7 bases between. This CDR3 has 12 residues. Germline-derived CDR1 and CDR2 are SGHNT and YYREEE (reference sequence). The CDR3 region is CASSLGRGEQYF. The DNA of the CDR3 is TGTGCCAGCAGCTTGGGGCGAGGCGAGCAGTACTTC. The complete variable domain, with remaining parts taken from reference TRBV5-4 and TRBJ2-7, reads ETGVTQSPTHLIKTRGQQVTLRCSSQSGHNTVSWYQQALGQGPQFIFQYYREEENGRGNFPPRFSGLQFPNYSSELNVNALELDDSALYLCASSLGRGEQYFGPGTRLTVT.

Of note for this clone: Relative to the germline gene, one junction end is altered; a read error may explain this. The genes are TRBV2 and TRBJ2-1; the D is unclear. This CDR3 is 14 amino acids long. CDR1 is SNHLY, CDR2 FYNNEI, per germline. The chain's CDR3 is CATSRDGVYNEQFF. The CDR3 region has the DNA TGTGCCACCAGTCGCGACGGAGTATACAATGAGCAGTTCTTC.

The V gene is TRBV6-5, the J gene TRBJ2-4; TRBD2 matches at 7 bases. The ends lost 0 bases at V and 6 bases at J; junction bases unmatched: 2. Germline V CDR1 and CDR2: MNHEY, SVGAGI. This CDR3 is built from 14 residues. The chain's CDR3 is CASSYSGGRNIQYF. In nucleotides, the CDR3 is TGTGCCAGCAGTTACTCGGGAGGGCGAAACATTCAGTACTTC.

V is TRBV19 and J is TRBJ1-1; perhaps TRBD1 as D (6 bases). This CDR3 spans 13 amino acids. Germline V gene sequence: CDR1 LNHDA, CDR2 SQIVND (reference sequence). V shed 5 bases and J shed 3 bases, with 10 bases lying between them. The CDR3 protein is CASSPRGYTEAFF. In DNA, the CDR3 is TGTGCCAGTAGTCCAAGGGGGTACACTGAAGCTTTCTTT.

The rearrangement links TRBV5-1 to TRBJ1-1, with 9 bases that match TRBD1. V lost 0 bases, J lost 3 bases, and 6 bases stayed unmatched. The CDR3 is 16 residues long. Germline CDR1 and CDR2: SGHRS and YFSETQ. This CDR3 reads CASSLVGQGLDTEAFF. In nucleotides, the CDR3 is TGCGCCAGCAGCTTGGTTGGACAGGGGTTGGACACTGAAGCTTTCTTT. The variable domain in full, completed from reference TRBV5-1 and TRBJ1-1, reads KAGVTQTPRYLIKTRGQQVTLSCSPISGHRSVSWYQQTPGQGLQFLFEYFSETQRNKGNFPGRFSGRQFSNSRSEMNVSTLELGDSALYLCASSLVGQGLDTEAFFGQGTRLTVV.

This clone was counted a few times. This chain uses TRBV7-6 with TRBJ1-1; perhaps TRBD1 as D (5 bases). Trimming cost V 3 bases and J 3 bases, with 14 bases left between them. Germline assignment: CDR1 SGHVS and CDR2 FNYEAQ. The CDR3 consists of 15 residues. The DNA for the CDR3 is TGTGCCAGCAGCTTCTCGCGGGGCGCGGACACTGAAGCTTTCTTT. It yields the protein CASSFSRGADTEAFF.

V gene TRBV18 combines with J gene TRBJ1-1; 7 bases align to TRBD1. The CDR3 spans 17 residues. The germline gives CDR1 KGHSH, CDR2 LQKENI. With 4 bases clipped from V and 4 bases from J, the junction kept 15 bases outside the gene matches. CDR3 protein: CASSQYQTGKSGTEAFF. The CDR3 bases are TGTGCCAGCTCACAATACCAGACAGGGAAATCAGGCACTGAAGCTTTCTTT. Supplemented by reference TRBV18 and TRBJ1-1, the full variable domain reads NAGVMQNPRHLVRRRGQEARLRCSPMKGHSHVYWYRQLPEEGLKFMVYLQKENIIDESGMPKERFSAEFPKEGPSILRIQQVVRGDSAAYFCASSQYQTGKSGTEAFFGQGTRLTVV.

CDR3 amino acids: CASSDHYYSPLHF. The CDR3 bases are TGTGCCAGCAGTGATCATTACTATTCACCCCTCCACTTT. The chain uses TRBV25-1 and TRBJ1-6; D is uncertain. The CDR3 totals 13 residues. The germline CDR1 and CDR2 sequences are MGHDK and SYGVNS. The V end was cut by 3 bases, the J end by 8 bases, with 8 bases between.

This chain connects TRBV6-1 to TRBJ1-1; 8 bases fit TRBD1. The length of the CDR3 is 13 residues. Germline V gives CDR1 MNHNS, CDR2 SASEGT. V shed 5 bases and J 1 base; nucleotides not matched to a gene: 0. CDR3 bases: TGTGCCAGCAGTACAGGGGGGAACACTGAAGCTTTCTTT. Translation: CASSTGGNTEAFF.

This clone occurred a few times. This rearrangement joins TRBV6-1 to TRBJ1-5; TRBD1 matches at 7 bases. The CDR3 consists of 14 residues. Germline V CDR1 and CDR2: MNHNS, SASEGT. V trimming: 4 bases; J trimming: 4 bases; junction bases outside the gene matches: 4. Here the CDR3 reads CASSGQGGNQPQHF. CDR3 nucleotides: TGTGCCAGCAGTGGACAGGGAGGAAATCAGCCCCAGCATTTT.

The chain links TRBV28 to TRBJ2-1; the match to TRBD2 covers 7 bases. Germline assignment: CDR1 MDHEN and CDR2 SYDVKM. The CDR3 is 15 amino acids. V shed 3 bases and J 5 bases; nucleotides not matched to a gene: 7. The DNA for the CDR3 is TGTGCCAGCAGTTTGGGCGGGAGACCTCACAATGAGCAGTTCTTC. It yields the protein CASSLGGRPHNEQFF.

V gene TRBV4-2 combines with J gene TRBJ2-7; perhaps TRBD2 as D (5 bases). Trimming took 1 base from V and 0 from J, leaving 7 bases between them. This CDR3 spans 14 amino acids. Germline lookup yields CDR1 LGHNA and CDR2 YNFKEQ. The CDR3 nucleotides are TGTGCCAGCAGCCAAGCTAGCCCCTCCTACGAGCAGTACTTC. It translates to CASSQASPSYEQYF.

V is TRBV27 and J is TRBJ1-2; 7 positions match TRBD1. Germline V CDR1 and CDR2: MNHEY, SMNVEV (reference sequence). J was trimmed by 0 bases and V by 5 bases; bases with no gene match: 6. The length of the CDR3 is 15 residues. CDR3 residues: CASSPRTGTNYGYTF. The CDR3 DNA is TGTGCCAGCAGTCCTCGGACAGGAACTAACTATGGCTACACCTTC.

The chain couples TRBV6-6 to TRBJ2-7, with TRBD1 matching over 8 bases. The CDR3 is 12 amino acids. Per germline, CDR1 MNHNY and CDR2 SVGAGI (reference sequence). Losses at the gene ends were 8 bases for V and 4 bases for J; bases not matched to a gene: 4. This chain's CDR3 is CASQGATYEQYF. DNA of the CDR3: TGTGCCAGCCAGGGGGCTACGTACGAGCAGTACTTC.